The 22 T cell receptor beta chains listed next were all sequenced from one sample in a study of T cells after yellow fever vaccination. One entry per CDR3 protein, called by TCRdb with MiXCR from the 5' RACE reads. The sample carries about 340,000 distinct CDR3 sequences, about 9.5% recorded once. Here the sequenced sample was PBMCs, taken on the day of the first yellow fever vaccination. These receptors were collected from a man between 18 and 29 years old who received the YFV17D yellow fever vaccine.

This clonotype was seen more than once but under ten times. The chain couples TRBV9 to TRBJ1-2, with a possible D match to TRBD1 (5 bases). V was cut by 3 bases and J by 6 bases, with 18 bases left in between. This CDR3 spans 15 amino acids. CDR1 and CDR2 from the germline V gene are SGDLS and YYNGEE. The CDR3 here is CASSETQGVRDGYTF. CDR3 bases: TGTGCCAGCAGCGAGACCCAGGGCGTTAGGGATGGCTACACCTTC. The complete variable domain, with remaining parts taken from reference TRBV9 and TRBJ1-2, reads DSGVTQTPKHLITATGQRVTLRCSPRSGDLSVYWYQQSLDQGLQFLIQYYNGEERAKGNILERFSAQQFPDLHSELNLSSLELGDSALYFCASSETQGVRDGYTFGSGTRLTVV.

The rearrangement links TRBV7-3 to TRBJ2-2; TRBD2 aligns across 7 bases. Germline-derived CDR1 and CDR2 are SGHTA and FQGTGA. The CDR3 runs 13 residues. Losses at the gene ends were 6 bases for V and 7 bases for J; bases not matched to a gene: 5. DNA for the CDR3: TGTGCCAGCAGTAAAGCGGGGTACGGGGAGCTGTTTTTT. Translation gives CASSKAGYGELFF.

The table lists this clonotype with many counts. The chain carries TRBV19 and TRBJ2-7; TRBD1 matches 9 bases. V lost 3 bases to trimming and J lost 3 bases; unmatched junction nucleotides: 6. The CDR3 loop spans 15 amino acids. Germline loops: CDR1 LNHDA, CDR2 SQIVND (reference sequence). CDR3 nucleotide sequence: TGTGCCAGTAGTATTTACAGGGGGCAACTCTACGAGCAGTACTTC. It yields the protein CASSIYRGQLYEQYF.

The J gene is TRBJ1-4, the V gene TRBV12-3 or TRBV12-4; weak D call: TRBD1 (5 bases). The CDR3 extends over 14 amino acids. Trimming removed 5 bases from V and 6 bases from J, with 13 bases in between. The CDR3 loop is CASSPPGADEKLFF. In nucleotides, the CDR3 is TGTGCCAGCAGTCCCCCCGGGGCCGATGAAAAACTGTTTTTT.

The J gene is TRBJ2-2, the V gene TRBV20-1; the D gene could be TRBD1 or TRBD2 (5 bases each). This CDR3 region has 14 residues. V lost 6 bases, J lost 2 bases, and 13 bases lay in between. Germline CDR1 DFQATT, CDR2 SNEGSKA (reference sequence). The CDR3 loop is CSANRDGNTGELFF. In DNA, the CDR3 is TGCAGTGCGAACCGGGACGGTAACACCGGGGAGCTGTTTTTT.

The sample holds a few counts of this clonotype. The V call is TRBV7-2, the J call TRBJ2-1; D is tentatively TRBD1 or TRBD2 (5 bases each). CDR3 length: 14 amino acids. Trimming stripped 4 bases from V and 2 bases from J, with 9 bases between. The germline V gene encodes CDR1 SGHTA and CDR2 FQGNSA. CDR3 sequence reads: CASSSGRTYNEQFF. The DNA for the CDR3 is TGTGCCAGCAGCTCGGGACGGACCTACAATGAGCAGTTCTTC.

The sample holds a few counts of this clonotype. This chain joins TRBV4-3 and TRBJ2-1; a weak D match, TRBD1 (6 bases). CDR1 and CDR2 (germline): LGHNA, YSLEER. The V end lost 0 bases, the J end lost 15 bases, and 21 bases lay between the germline ends. This CDR3 is 15 amino acids long. CDR3 coding DNA: TGCGCCAGCAGCCAAGATCGGGGACATTCGGAGGCTCGGTTCTTC. Its protein is CASSQDRGHSEARFF.

This clonotype occurred a few times. CDR3 DNA: TGTGCCAGCAGCTTAGCGCTAATCAATCAGCCCCAGCATTTT. Translation: CASSLALINQPQHF. V gene TRBV7-2 combines with J gene TRBJ1-5; D unclear. The CDR3 is made up of 14 amino acids. Trimming cost V 0 bases and J 3 bases, with 6 bases left between them. Germline V gives CDR1 SGHTA, CDR2 FQGNSA.

This clonotype was counted only a few times. This chain joins TRBV20-1 and TRBJ2-4; D possibly corresponds to TRBD2 (6 bases). The CDR3 runs to 15 residues. V dropped 2 bases and J dropped 1 base, with 12 bases sitting between them. Germline-derived CDR1 and CDR2 are DFQATT and SNEGSKA (reference sequence). The CDR3 bases are TGCAGTGCTAGAAAACCGGGACTTGCCAAAAACATTCAGTACTTC. This sequence encodes CSARKPGLAKNIQYF.

This clonotype came up a few times. This chain links TRBV5-1 with TRBJ2-1, with 12 positions matching TRBD2. CDR1 is SGHRS and CDR2 is YFSETQ in the germline V gene. The length of the CDR3 is 16 residues. With 2 bases clipped from V and 8 bases from J, the junction kept 8 bases outside the gene matches. The CDR3 nucleotides read TGCGCCAGCAGCTTACCCCTAGCGGGGGGGCAGTATGAGCAGTTCTTC. This encodes CASSLPLAGGQYEQFF.

The gene calls are TRBV29-1 and TRBJ2-2; the match to TRBD2 covers 9 bases. The V and J ends lost 2 bases and 4 bases, in that order; junction bases with no gene match: 8. Germline assignment: CDR1 SQVTM and CDR2 ANQGSEA. This CDR3 has 16 residues. CDR3 nucleotide sequence: TGCAGCGTTGAAACCTCCGGGACTAGCCCCACCGGGGAGCTGTTTTTT. Protein: CSVETSGTSPTGELFF.

This clonotype was seen repeatedly, ten times or more. The chain couples TRBV5-1 to TRBJ1-4, with a possible D match to TRBD1 (5 bases). Looked up from germline, CDR1 is SGHRS and CDR2 is YFSETQ. V was trimmed by 3 bases and J by 1 base, leaving 7 bases between them. The CDR3 length is 14 residues. Here the CDR3 DNA reads TGCGCCAGCAGCTCGGACATAACTAATGAAAAACTGTTTTTT. Its translation is CASSSDITNEKLFF.

The rearrangement uses TRBV25-1 and TRBJ1-6; 9 nucleotides align to TRBD1. The V segment lost 5 bases and the J segment 9 bases; nucleotides outside the gene matches: 8. Germline V gene data show CDR1 as MGHDK and CDR2 as SYGVNS. This CDR3 has 15 residues. DNA for the CDR3: TGTGCCAGCAGTCCTACTGGGGACAGGGCTTCACCCCTCCACTTT. It is translated as CASSPTGDRASPLHF.

The chain employs TRBV6-2 or TRBV6-3 and TRBJ2-7; D is possibly TRBD2 (7 bases). This CDR3 is 16 amino acids long. Trimming pared 7 bases from V and 2 bases from J, leaving 21 bases between. CDR1 MNHEY and CDR2 SVGEGT come from the germline V gene. CDR3 residues: CASTPGGLAEAYEQYF. Written as DNA, the CDR3 is TGTGCCAGCACTCCCGGGGGGCTAGCGGAAGCCTACGAGCAGTACTTC.

The J gene is TRBJ1-3, the V gene TRBV6-1; 7 positions agree with TRBD1. Trimming at V came to 6 bases and at J to 1 base, leaving 9 bases not matched to a gene. Germline V gene lookup returns CDR1 MNHNS and CDR2 SASEGT. This CDR3 region has 16 residues. For the CDR3, the DNA is TGTGCCAGCAGGAGGACAGGCGTACAATCTGGAAACACCATATATTTT. Encoded protein: CASRRTGVQSGNTIYF.

In this sample, this clonotype turned up a few times. V gene TRBV7-2 combines with J gene TRBJ1-5; TRBD1 matches at 10 bases. Germline CDR1 is SGHTA and CDR2 is FQGNSA. The CDR3 is 15 residues long. V was pared by 4 bases and J by 4 bases, with 4 bases of the junction left unmatched. The DNA for the CDR3 is TGTGCCAGCAGCTCCCGGGGACAGGGGAATCAGCCCCAGCATTTT. This sequence encodes CASSSRGQGNQPQHF.

This clonotype has a handful of counts. This chain's CDR3 is CASSSLVAGSTDTQYF. The CDR3 nucleotides are TGTGCCAGCAGCTCCCTCGTGGCGGGGTCTACAGATACGCAGTATTTT. The V and J genes are TRBV6-1 and TRBJ2-3; D possibly corresponds to TRBD2 (6 bases). This CDR3 region has 16 residues. CDR1 MNHNS and CDR2 SASEGT come from the germline V gene. V dropped 6 bases and J dropped 3 bases, with 19 bases sitting between them.

This clonotype appeared a single time. At one boundary the junction diverges from the germline segment, which might be a read error. This chain joins TRBV7-9 and TRBJ1-5; no clear D. The V gene's germline CDR1 is SEHNR and CDR2 FQNEAQ (reference sequence). The CDR3 is 15 residues long. DNA of the CDR3: TGTGCCAGCAGCTTCGGGGTAGATAGCATTCAGCCCCAGCATTTT. Its protein product is CASSFGVDSIQPQHF.

This chain links TRBV23-1 with TRBJ2-4; 7 nucleotides align to TRBD1. TRBV23-1 is sorted into the ORF group, with uncertain function. This CDR3 is built from 21 residues. V shed 2 bases, J shed 2 bases, and the junction held 21 bases outside the gene matches. The CDR3 sequence: CASSQPRGPRGVGLTKNIQYF. The CDR3 bases are TGCGCCAGCAGTCAACCAAGGGGGCCAAGGGGAGTAGGCCTAACCAAAAACATTCAGTACTTC.

This clonotype was counted only a few times. Here the CDR3 DNA reads TGTGCCAGCAGCTTCAGGTCAATGAACACTGAAGCTTTCTTT. Amino acid sequence: CASSFRSMNTEAFF. The chain uses TRBV5-6 and TRBJ1-1; D uncertain. Trimming pared 2 bases from V and 0 bases from J, leaving 8 bases between. Germline V CDR1 and CDR2: SGHDT, YYEEEE. This CDR3 is 14 amino acids long.

This clonotype has a handful of counts. This chain connects TRBV5-1 to TRBJ2-4; D gene ambiguous. The CDR3 loop spans 15 amino acids. Trimming left V 0 bases short and J 5 bases short, with 12 bases between. The V gene's germline CDR1 is SGHRS and CDR2 YFSETQ. CDR3 DNA: TGCGCCAGCAGCTTGGCGACACCGGGTCAAAACATTCAGTACTTC. It specifies CASSLATPGQNIQYF. Using reference TRBV5-1 and TRBJ2-4 for the parts outside the CDR3, the full variable domain is KAGVTQTPRYLIKTRGQQVTLSCSPISGHRSVSWYQQTPGQGLQFLFEYFSETQRNKGNFPGRFSGRQFSNSRSEMNVSTLELGDSALYLCASSLATPGQNIQYFGAGTRLSVL.

The rearrangement links TRBV12-5 to TRBJ2-7; 9 bases agree with TRBD2. Trimming removed 3 bases from V and 3 bases from J; junction bases left unmatched: 9. This CDR3 comprises 16 residues. From germline, CDR1 is LGHNT and CDR2 FRNRAP. The CDR3 DNA reads TGTGCTAGTGGTTTTGCTAAAGCGGGGGGCTACTACGAGCAGTACTTC. Its translation: CASGFAKAGGYYEQYF.